The T cell receptor beta chain under discussion was sequenced for a study of blood T cell repertoires in COVID-19. About the study: Material from acute and convalescent COVID-19 was sourced from the United States, Italy and Spain.

This CDR3 is built from 16 residues. V lost 4 bases and J 8 bases, leaving 20 bases between the germline ends. Germline V CDR1 and CDR2: SGHVS, FQNEAQ. Here immunoSEQ multiplex PCR was the method, and the copy in TCRdb shows in-frame clones only, minus some. Of roughly 200,000 clones detected, approximately 84% appear once; the ten largest clones hold approximately 8%. The specimen sequenced was peripheral blood. The chain has TRBV7-8 and TRBJ1-4; tentatively, D is TRBD1 (6 bases). The clonotype was recovered from a woman of 80 years or more with acute or convalescent COVID-19. In DNA, the CDR3 is TGTGCCAGCAGCTCAACAAGCTCAGGGGCCTGGGAAAAACTGTTTTTT. Protein sequence: CASSSTSSGAWEKLFF.